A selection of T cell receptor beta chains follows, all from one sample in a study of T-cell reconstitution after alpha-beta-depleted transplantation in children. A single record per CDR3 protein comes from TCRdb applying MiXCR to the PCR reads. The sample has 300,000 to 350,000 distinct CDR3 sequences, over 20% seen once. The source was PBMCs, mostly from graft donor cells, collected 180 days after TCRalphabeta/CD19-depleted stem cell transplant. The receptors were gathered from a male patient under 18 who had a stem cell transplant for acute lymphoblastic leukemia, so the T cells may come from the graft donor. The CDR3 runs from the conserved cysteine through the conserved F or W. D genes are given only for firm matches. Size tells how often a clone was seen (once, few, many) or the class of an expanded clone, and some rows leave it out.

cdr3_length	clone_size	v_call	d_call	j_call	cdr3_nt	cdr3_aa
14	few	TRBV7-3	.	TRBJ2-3	TGTGCCAGCAGCCTAAACAGTTTCACAGATACGCAGTATTTT	CASSLNSFTDTQYF
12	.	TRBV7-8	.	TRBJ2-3	TGTGCCAGCAGCGGTTCCGGGACGCTCTGGTATTTT	CASSGSGTLWYF
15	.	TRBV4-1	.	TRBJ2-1	TGCGCCAGCAATCCCCCGGGAAGTGGCTACAATGAGCAGTTCTTC	CASNPPGSGYNEQFF
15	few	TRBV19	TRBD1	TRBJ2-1	TGTGCCAGTAGTATGGTTTCAGGGGGCCACAATGAGCAGTTCTTC	CASSMVSGGHNEQFF
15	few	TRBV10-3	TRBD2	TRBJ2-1	TGTGCCATCAGTGTTGGACTAGCGGGAGTTAAGGAGCAGTTCTTC	CAISVGLAGVKEQFF
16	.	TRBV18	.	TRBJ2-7	TGTGCCAGCTCACCCCAGACTGATCTCAGCTCCTACGAGCAGTACTTC	CASSPQTDLSSYEQYF
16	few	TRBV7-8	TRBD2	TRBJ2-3	TGTGCCAGCAGCTTACTCGGTAGCGGGAGGGTAGATACGCAGTATTTT	CASSLLGSGRVDTQYF
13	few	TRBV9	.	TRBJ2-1	TGTGCCAGCAGCGTAGATGGGATCAATGAGCAGTTCTTC	CASSVDGINEQFF
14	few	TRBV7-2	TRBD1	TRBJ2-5	TGTGCCAGCAGCATTAGGACAGGGGAAGTGTCCCAGTACTTC	CASSIRTGEVSQYF
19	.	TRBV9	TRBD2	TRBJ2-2	TGTGCCAGCAGCGTAGGGCTAGCGGGTAACTACCATGGGACCGGGGAGCTGTTTTTT	CASSVGLAGNYHGTGELFF
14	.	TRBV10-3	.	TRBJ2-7	TGTGCCATCAGCCCCGGGACATCCCTTTACGAGCAGTACTTC	CAISPGTSLYEQYF
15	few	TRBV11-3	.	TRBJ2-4	TGTGCCAGCAGCTTCCAAGACATAGCCAAAAACATTCAGTACTTC	CASSFQDIAKNIQYF
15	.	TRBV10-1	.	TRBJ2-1	TGCGCCAGCAGTGACCGACGGAGCTCCTACAATGAGCAGTTCTTC	CASSDRRSSYNEQFF
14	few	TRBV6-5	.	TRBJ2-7	TGTGCCAGCAGTTTGACCCTAGCCGACTACGAGCAGTACTTC	CASSLTLADYEQYF
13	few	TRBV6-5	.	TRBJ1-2	TGTGCCAGCAGGCAGGATTCTAACTATGGCTACACCTTC	CASRQDSNYGYTF
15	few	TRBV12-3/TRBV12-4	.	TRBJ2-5	TGTGCCAGCAGTTTTGGGGGGACGGGCAAAGAGACCCAGTACTTC	CASSFGGTGKETQYF
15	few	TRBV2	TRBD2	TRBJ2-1	TGTGCCAGCAGGACATTCCCTAGCGGGAGAGTTGAGCAGTTCTTC	CASRTFPSGRVEQFF
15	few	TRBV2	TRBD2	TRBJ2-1	TGTGCCAGCCTCAGGCTAGCGGGAGGGGACAATGAGCAGTTCTTC	CASLRLAGGDNEQFF
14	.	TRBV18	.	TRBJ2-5	TGTGCCAGCTCACCCGGGACAAGGGAAGAGACCCAGTACTTC	CASSPGTREETQYF
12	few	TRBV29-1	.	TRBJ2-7	TGCAGCGTTGAAATACGGAGCTACGAGCAGTACTTC	CSVEIRSYEQYF
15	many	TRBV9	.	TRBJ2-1	TGTGCCAGCAGCCCCCACCCTGGAAGCTACAATGAGCAGTTCTTC	CASSPHPGSYNEQFF
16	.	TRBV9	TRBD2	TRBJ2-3	TGTGCCAGCAGCCCCCCACTTGCGGGAGGCACAGATACGCAGTATTTT	CASSPPLAGGTDTQYF
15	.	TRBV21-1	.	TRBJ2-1	TGTGCCAGCAGCAAAGCGCCTAGCGGAAACAATGAGCAGTTCTTC	CASSKAPSGNNEQFF
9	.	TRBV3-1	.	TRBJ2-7	TGTGCCAGCAGCTCCCGGGGGTACTTC	CASSSRGYF
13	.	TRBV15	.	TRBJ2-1	TGTGCCACCAGCAGGGACGATCTCAATGAGCAGTTCTTC	CATSRDDLNEQFF
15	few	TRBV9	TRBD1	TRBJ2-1	TGTGCCAGCAGCGTACCGGGGACAGGCAGCAATGAGCAGTTCTTC	CASSVPGTGSNEQFF
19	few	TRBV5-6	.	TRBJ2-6	TGTGCCAGCAGCCCTGAACCCGGGATTCGCCTCTCTGGGGCCAACGTCCTGACTTTC	CASSPEPGIRLSGANVLTF